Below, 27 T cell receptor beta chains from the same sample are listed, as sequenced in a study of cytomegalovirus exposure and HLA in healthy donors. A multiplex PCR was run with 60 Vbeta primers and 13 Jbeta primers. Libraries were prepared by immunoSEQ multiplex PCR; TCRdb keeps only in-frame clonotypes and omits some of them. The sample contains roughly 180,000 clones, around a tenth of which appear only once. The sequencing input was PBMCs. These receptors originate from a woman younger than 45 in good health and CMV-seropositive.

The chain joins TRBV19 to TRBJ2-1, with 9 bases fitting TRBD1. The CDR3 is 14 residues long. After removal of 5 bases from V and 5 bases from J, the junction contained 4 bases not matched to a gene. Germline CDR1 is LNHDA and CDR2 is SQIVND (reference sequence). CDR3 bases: TGTGCCAGTAGTTGGGGACAGGGTGACAATGAGCAGTTCTTC. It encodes CASSWGQGDNEQFF.

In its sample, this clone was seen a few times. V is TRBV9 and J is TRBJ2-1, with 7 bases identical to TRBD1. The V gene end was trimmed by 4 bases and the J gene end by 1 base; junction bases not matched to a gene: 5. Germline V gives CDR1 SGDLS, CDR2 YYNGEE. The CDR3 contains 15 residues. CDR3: CASSTGQASYNEQFF. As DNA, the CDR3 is TGTGCCAGCAGCACTGGACAGGCGTCCTACAATGAGCAGTTCTTC.

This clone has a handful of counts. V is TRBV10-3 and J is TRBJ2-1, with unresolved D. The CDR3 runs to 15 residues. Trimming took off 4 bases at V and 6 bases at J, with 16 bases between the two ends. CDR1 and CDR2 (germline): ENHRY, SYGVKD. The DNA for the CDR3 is TGTGCCATCAGTGGCTTTTCGACTGGTACCAATGAGCAGTTCTTC. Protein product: CAISGFSTGTNEQFF.

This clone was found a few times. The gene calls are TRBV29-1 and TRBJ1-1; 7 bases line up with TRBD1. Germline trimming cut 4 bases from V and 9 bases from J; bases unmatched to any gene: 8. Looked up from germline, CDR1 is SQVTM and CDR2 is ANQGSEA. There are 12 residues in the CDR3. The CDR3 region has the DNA TGCAGCGTTGTAGAGGGGGCCAGGCAAGCTTTCTTT. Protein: CSVVEGARQAFF.

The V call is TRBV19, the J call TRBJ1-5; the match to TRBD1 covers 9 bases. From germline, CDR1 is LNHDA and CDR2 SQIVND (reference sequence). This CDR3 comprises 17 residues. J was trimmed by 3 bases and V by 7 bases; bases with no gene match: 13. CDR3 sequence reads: CASTKRATGGDNQPQHF. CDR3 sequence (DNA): TGTGCCAGTACAAAGCGCGCGACAGGGGGTGACAATCAGCCCCAGCATTTT.

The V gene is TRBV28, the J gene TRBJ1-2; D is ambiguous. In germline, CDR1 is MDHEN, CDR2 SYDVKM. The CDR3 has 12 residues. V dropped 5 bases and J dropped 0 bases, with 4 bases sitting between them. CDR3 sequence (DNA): TGTGCCAGCAGTCCTTCTAACTATGGCTACACCTTC. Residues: CASSPSNYGYTF.

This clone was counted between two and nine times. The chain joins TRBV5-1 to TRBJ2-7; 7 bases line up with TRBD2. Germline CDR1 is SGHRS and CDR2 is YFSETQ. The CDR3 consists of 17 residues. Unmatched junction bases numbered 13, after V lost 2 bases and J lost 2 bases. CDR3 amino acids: CASSFLAGDPGAYEQYF. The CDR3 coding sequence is TGCGCCAGCAGCTTTTTAGCGGGCGACCCGGGGGCCTACGAGCAGTACTTC.

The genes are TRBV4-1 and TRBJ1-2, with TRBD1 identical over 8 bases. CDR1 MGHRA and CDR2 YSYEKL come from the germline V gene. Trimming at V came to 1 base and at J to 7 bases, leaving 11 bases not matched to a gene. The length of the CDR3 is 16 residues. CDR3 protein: CASSQGALGQGRGYTF. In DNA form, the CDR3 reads TGCGCCAGCAGCCAAGGGGCCCTTGGACAGGGACGTGGCTACACCTTC.

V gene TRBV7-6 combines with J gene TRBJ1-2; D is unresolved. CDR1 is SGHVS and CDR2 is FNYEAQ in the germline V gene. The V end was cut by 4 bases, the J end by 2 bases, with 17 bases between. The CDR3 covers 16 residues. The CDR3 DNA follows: TGTGCCAGCAGCTCCGGAGCGGGAGGGCCCAACTATGGCTACACCTTC. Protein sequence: CASSSGAGGPNYGYTF.

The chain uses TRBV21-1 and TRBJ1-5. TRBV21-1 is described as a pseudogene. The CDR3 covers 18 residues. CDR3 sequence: CASSTPRGGAPCNQPQHF. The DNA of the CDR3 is TGTGCCAGCAGCACCCCAAGGGGGGGCGCCCCCTGTAATCAGCCCCAGCATTTT.

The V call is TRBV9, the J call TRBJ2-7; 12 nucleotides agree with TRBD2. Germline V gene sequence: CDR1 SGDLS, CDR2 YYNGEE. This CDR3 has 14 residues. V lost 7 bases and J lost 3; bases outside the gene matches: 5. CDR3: CASGETSGSYEQYF. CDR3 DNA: TGTGCCAGCGGAGAGACTAGCGGGAGCTACGAGCAGTACTTC.

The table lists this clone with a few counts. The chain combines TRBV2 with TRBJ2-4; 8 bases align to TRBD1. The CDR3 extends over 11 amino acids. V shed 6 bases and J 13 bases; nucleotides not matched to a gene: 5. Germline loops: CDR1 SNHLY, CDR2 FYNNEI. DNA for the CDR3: TGTGCCAGCAGGCAGGGGGCGGAACAGTACTTC. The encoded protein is CASRQGAEQYF.

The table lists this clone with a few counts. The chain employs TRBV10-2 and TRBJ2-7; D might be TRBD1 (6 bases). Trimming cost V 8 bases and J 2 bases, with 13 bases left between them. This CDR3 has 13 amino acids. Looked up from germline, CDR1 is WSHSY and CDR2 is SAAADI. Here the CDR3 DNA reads TGCGCCAGCTCTTGGGACACCACCTACGAGCAGTACTTC. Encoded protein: CASSWDTTYEQYF.

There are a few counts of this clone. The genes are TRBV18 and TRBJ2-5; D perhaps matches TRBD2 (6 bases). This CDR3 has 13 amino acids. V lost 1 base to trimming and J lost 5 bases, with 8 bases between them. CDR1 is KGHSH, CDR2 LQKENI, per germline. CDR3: CASSPRRDETQYF. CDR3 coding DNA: TGTGCCAGCTCACCACGGAGGGATGAGACCCAGTACTTC.

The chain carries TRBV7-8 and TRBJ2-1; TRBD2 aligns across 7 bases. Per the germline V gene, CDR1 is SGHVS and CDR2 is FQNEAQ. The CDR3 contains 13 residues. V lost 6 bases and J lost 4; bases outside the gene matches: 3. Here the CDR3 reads CASREGGYNEQFF. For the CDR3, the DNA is TGTGCCAGCAGAGAGGGAGGGTACAATGAGCAGTTCTTC. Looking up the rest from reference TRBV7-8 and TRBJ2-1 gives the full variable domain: GAGVSQSPRYKVAKRGQDVALRCDPISGHVSLFWYQQALGQGPEFLTYFQNEAQLDKSGLPSDRFFAERPEGSVSTLKIQRTQQEDSAVYLCASREGGYNEQFFGPGTRLTVL.

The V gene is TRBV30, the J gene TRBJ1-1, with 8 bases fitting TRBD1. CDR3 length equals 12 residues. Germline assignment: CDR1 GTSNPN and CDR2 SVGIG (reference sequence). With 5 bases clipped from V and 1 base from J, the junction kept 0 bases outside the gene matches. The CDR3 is CAWDRGNTEAFF. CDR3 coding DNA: TGTGCCTGGGACAGGGGGAACACTGAAGCTTTCTTT. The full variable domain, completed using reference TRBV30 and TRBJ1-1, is SQTIHQWPATLVQPVGSPLSLECTVEGTSNPNLYWYRQAAGRGLQLLFYSVGIGQISSEVPQNLSASRPQDRQFILSSKKLLLSDSGFYLCAWDRGNTEAFFGQGTRLTVV.

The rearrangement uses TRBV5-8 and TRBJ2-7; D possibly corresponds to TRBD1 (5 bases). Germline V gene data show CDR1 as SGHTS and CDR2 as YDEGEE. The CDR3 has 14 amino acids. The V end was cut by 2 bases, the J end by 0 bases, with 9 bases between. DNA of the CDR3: TGTGCCAGCAGCTTCAGGGCCTCCTCCTACGAGCAGTACTTC. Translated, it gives CASSFRASSYEQYF.

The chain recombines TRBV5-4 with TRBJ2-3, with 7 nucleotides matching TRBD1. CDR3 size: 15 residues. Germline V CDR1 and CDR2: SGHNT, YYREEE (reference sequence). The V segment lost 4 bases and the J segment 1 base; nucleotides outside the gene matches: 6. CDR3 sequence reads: CASSPGQLGTDTQYF. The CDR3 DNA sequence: TGTGCCAGCAGCCCGGGACAGTTGGGCACAGATACGCAGTATTTT.

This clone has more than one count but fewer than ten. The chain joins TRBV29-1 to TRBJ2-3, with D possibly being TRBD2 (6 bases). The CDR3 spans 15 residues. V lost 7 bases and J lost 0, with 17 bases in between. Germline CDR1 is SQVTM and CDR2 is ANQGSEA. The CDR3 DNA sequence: TGCAGCGGCCCTAGCGTGGAAACTAGCACAGATACGCAGTATTTT. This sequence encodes CSGPSVETSTDTQYF.

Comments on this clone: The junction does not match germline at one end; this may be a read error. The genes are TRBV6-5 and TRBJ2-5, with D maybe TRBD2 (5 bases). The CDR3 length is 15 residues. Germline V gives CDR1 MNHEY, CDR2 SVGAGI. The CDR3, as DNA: TGTGCCAGCAGTTACTCGATCGGGAAACTGGAGACCAAGTACTTC. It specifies CASSYSIGKLETKYF.

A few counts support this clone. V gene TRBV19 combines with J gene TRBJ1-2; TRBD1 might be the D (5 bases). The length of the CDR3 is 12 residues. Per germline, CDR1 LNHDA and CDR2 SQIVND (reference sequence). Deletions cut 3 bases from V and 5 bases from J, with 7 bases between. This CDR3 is CASSIRGYGYTF. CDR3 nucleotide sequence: TGTGCCAGTAGTATTCGGGGGTATGGCTACACCTTC.

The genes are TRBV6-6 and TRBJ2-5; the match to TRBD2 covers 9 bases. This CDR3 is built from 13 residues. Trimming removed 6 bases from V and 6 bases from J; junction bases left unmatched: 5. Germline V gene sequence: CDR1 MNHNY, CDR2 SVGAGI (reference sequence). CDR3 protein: CASSPSGAKTQYF. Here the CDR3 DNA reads TGTGCCAGCAGCCCTAGCGGGGCCAAGACCCAGTACTTC.

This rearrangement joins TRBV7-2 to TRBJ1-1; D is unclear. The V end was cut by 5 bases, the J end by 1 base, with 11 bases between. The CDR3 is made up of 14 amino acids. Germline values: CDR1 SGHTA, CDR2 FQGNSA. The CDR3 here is CASSPHSGNTEAFF. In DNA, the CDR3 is TGTGCCAGCAGCCCGCACTCAGGGAACACTGAAGCTTTCTTT.

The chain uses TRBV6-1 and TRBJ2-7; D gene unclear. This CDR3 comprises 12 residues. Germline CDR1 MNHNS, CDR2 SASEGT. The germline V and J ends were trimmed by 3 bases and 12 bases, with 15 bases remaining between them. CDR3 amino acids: CASSEVERLTYF. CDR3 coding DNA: TGTGCCAGCAGTGAGGTAGAACGCCTCACGTACTTC.

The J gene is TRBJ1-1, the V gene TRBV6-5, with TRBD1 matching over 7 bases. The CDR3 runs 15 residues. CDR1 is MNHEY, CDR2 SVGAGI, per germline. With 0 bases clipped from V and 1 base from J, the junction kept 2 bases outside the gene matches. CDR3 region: CASSYSRQGNTEAFF. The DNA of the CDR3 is TGTGCCAGCAGTTACTCCCGACAGGGGAACACTGAAGCTTTCTTT.

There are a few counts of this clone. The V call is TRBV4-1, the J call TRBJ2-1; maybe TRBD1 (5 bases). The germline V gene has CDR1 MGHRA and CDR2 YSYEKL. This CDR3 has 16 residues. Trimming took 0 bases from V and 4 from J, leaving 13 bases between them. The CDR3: CASSQDGAKRYNEQFF. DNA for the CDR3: TGCGCCAGCAGCCAAGATGGGGCCAAGAGGTACAATGAGCAGTTCTTC.

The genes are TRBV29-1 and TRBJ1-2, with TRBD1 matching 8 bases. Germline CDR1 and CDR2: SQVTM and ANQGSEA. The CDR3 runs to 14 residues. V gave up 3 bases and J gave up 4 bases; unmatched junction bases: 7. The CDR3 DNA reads TGCAGCGTTGACAACAGGGGGACCCTCTATGGCTACACCTTC. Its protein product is CSVDNRGTLYGYTF.